The rows below give T cell receptor beta chains drawn from one sample of a study of regulatory dendritic cells for organ transplantation. Generated by immunoSEQ multiplex PCR, the TCRdb table keeps only in-frame clones and is missing some. The repertoire includes around 19,000 clones, roughly 88% of them detected once, and about 0.74% sits in the top ten. The antigens of these receptors remain unknown. Sequenced input: naive CD4+ T cells from blood cultured with regulatory dendritic cells. The receptors here all came from a human donor in good health. The CDR3 runs from the conserved cysteine through the conserved F or W. Each record gives: clone size, D gene, J gene, V gene, CDR3 protein, CDR3 DNA. The D gene is left open where the match is weak. For some rows the clone size is stated as once, few or many, or as a class when expanded; others skip it.

size: NA
D: TRBD1
J: TRBJ2-1
V: TRBV28
CDR3: CASSTRTGIHEQFF
DNA: TGTGCCAGCAGTACCCGGACAGGGATCCATGAGCAGTTCTTC

size: NA
D: NA
J: TRBJ1-2
V: TRBV2
CDR3: CASSDLYGYTF
DNA: TGTGCCAGCAGTGACCTCTATGGCTACACCTTC

size: NA
D: TRBD1
J: TRBJ2-7
V: TRBV6-1
CDR3: CASSSPGTGSYEQYF
DNA: TGTGCCAGCAGTTCGCCCGGGACAGGCTCCTACGAGCAGTACTTC

size: once
D: NA
J: TRBJ2-1
V: TRBV19
CDR3: CASSLRYNEQFF
DNA: TGTGCCAGTAGTCTAAGATACAATGAGCAGTTCTTC

size: NA
D: NA
J: TRBJ2-5
V: TRBV7-7
CDR3: CAGPVEWGRELREQYF
DNA: TGTGCTGGGCCGGTAGAGTGGGGCAGGGAATTGAGGGAGCAGTACTTC

size: NA
D: NA
J: TRBJ1-5
V: TRBV18
CDR3: CASSPVENQPQHF
DNA: TGTGCCAGCTCACCCGTAGAGAATCAGCCCCAGCATTTT

size: NA
D: TRBD1
J: TRBJ2-2
V: TRBV7-3
CDR3: CASSSGGTTGELFF
DNA: TGTGCCAGCAGCTCAGGGGGTACGACCGGGGAGCTGTTTTTT

size: few
D: TRBD2
J: TRBJ2-5
V: TRBV18
CDR3: CASSFIAASGQETQYF
DNA: TGTGCCAGCTCGTTTATCGCGGCTAGCGGGCAAGAGACCCAGTACTTC

size: NA
D: NA
J: TRBJ2-7
V: TRBV18
CDR3: CASSPPGNPYREQYF
DNA: TGTGCCAGCTCGCCCCCGGGGAACCCTTACCGCGAGCAGTACTTC

size: NA
D: NA
J: TRBJ2-3
V: TRBV18
CDR3: CASSPLRTDTQYF
DNA: TGTGCCAGCTCACCACTTCGCACAGATACGCAGTATTTT

size: NA
D: TRBD1
J: TRBJ1-2
V: TRBV19
CDR3: CASSNQDRAGYTF
DNA: TGTGCCAGTAGTAACCAAGACAGGGCGGGCTACACCTTC

size: once
D: NA
J: TRBJ2-7
V: TRBV4-1
CDR3: CASSQVGQTFTYEQYF
DNA: TGCGCCAGCAGCCAAGTTGGCCAGACCTTTACCTACGAGCAGTACTTC

size: NA
D: NA
J: TRBJ2-6
V: TRBV7-2
CDR3: CASSLKSPGANVLTF
DNA: TGTGCCAGCAGCTTAAAGAGTCCTGGGGCCAACGTCCTGACTTTC

size: NA
D: TRBD1
J: TRBJ1-5
V: TRBV28
CDR3: CASSLDRVGNQPQHF
DNA: TGTGCCAGCAGTCTCGACAGGGTCGGTAATCAGCCCCAGCATTTT

size: NA
D: NA
J: TRBJ2-7
V: TRBV6-5
CDR3: CASRGGGYEQYF
DNA: TGTGCCAGCAGGGGGGGCGGCTACGAGCAGTACTTC

size: NA
D: TRBD1
J: TRBJ1-4
V: TRBV19
CDR3: CASSSDRAAEKLFF
DNA: TGTGCCAGTAGTTCGGACAGGGCGGCGGAAAAACTGTTTTTT

size: NA
D: NA
J: TRBJ2-5
V: TRBV30
CDR3: CAWSVLGAGALETQYF
DNA: TGTGCCTGGAGTGTACTTGGGGCAGGGGCATTAGAGACCCAGTACTTC

size: NA
D: NA
J: TRBJ1-3
V: TRBV18
CDR3: CASSPRPGAHSSGNTIYF
DNA: TGTGCCAGCTCACCACGTCCCGGGGCCCACTCCTCTGGAAACACCATATATTTT

size: NA
D: NA
J: TRBJ1-2
V: TRBV5-5
CDR3: CASSDTRGNYGYTF
DNA: TGTGCCAGCAGTGATACCAGGGGAAACTATGGCTACACCTTC

size: NA
D: TRBD1
J: TRBJ1-1
V: TRBV5-1
CDR3: CASSPGQANTEAFF
DNA: TGCGCCAGCAGCCCTGGACAGGCGAACACTGAAGCTTTCTTT

size: NA
D: NA
J: TRBJ2-1
V: TRBV5-4
CDR3: CASSFVTRTNEQFF
DNA: TGTGCCAGCAGCTTCGTTACACGAACCAATGAGCAGTTCTTC

size: NA
D: NA
J: TRBJ1-2
V: TRBV30
CDR3: CAWSVGAYNYGYTF
DNA: TGTGCCTGGAGTGTAGGGGCATATAACTATGGCTACACCTTC

size: NA
D: TRBD1
J: TRBJ1-5
V: TRBV6-1
CDR3: CASSLTGVAQPQHF
DNA: TGTGCCAGCAGCCTTACAGGGGTGGCTCAGCCCCAGCATTTT

size: NA
D: TRBD2
J: TRBJ2-5
V: TRBV4-1
CDR3: CASSPGTSGKTQYF
DNA: TGCGCCAGCAGCCCCGGGACTAGTGGGAAGACCCAGTACTTC

size: NA
D: NA
J: TRBJ2-3
V: TRBV10-2
CDR3: CASSETEGWTDTQYF
DNA: TGCGCCAGCAGTGAGACCGAGGGGTGGACAGATACGCAGTATTTT

size: NA
D: NA
J: TRBJ1-1
V: TRBV10-3
CDR3: CAISGSEVNTEAFF
DNA: TGTGCCATCAGTGGGTCAGAGGTGAACACTGAAGCTTTCTTT

size: NA
D: NA
J: TRBJ1-5
V: TRBV6-5
CDR3: CASSYDSNQPQHF
DNA: TGTGCCAGCAGTTACGATAGCAATCAGCCCCAGCATTTT

size: NA
D: TRBD1
J: TRBJ1-1
V: TRBV7-6
CDR3: CASSLVKGARTEAFF
DNA: TGTGCCAGCAGCTTAGTTAAGGGGGCTAGGACTGAAGCTTTCTTT

size: NA
D: TRBD2
J: TRBJ2-3
V: TRBV6-5
CDR3: CASSRTSGTDTQYF
DNA: TGTGCCAGCAGTCGGACTAGCGGTACAGATACGCAGTATTTT

size: NA
D: NA
J: TRBJ1-1
V: TRBV27
CDR3: CASSFGLSRGTEAFF
DNA: TGTGCCAGCAGTTTCGGGCTGAGCCGAGGCACTGAAGCTTTCTTT

size: NA
D: NA
J: TRBJ2-5
V: TRBV7-2
CDR3: CASSIGYQETQYF
DNA: TGTGCCAGCAGTATAGGGTACCAAGAGACCCAGTACTTC

size: NA
D: NA
J: TRBJ2-2
V: TRBV7-2
CDR3: CASSLVIRPTGELFF
DNA: TGTGCCAGCAGCTTAGTAATCCGTCCCACCGGGGAGCTGTTTTTT

size: NA
D: NA
J: TRBJ2-1
V: TRBV7-3
CDR3: CASSRDSYNEQFF
DNA: TGTGCCAGCAGCAGAGACTCCTACAATGAGCAGTTCTTC

size: NA
D: TRBD1
J: TRBJ1-3
V: TRBV11-3
CDR3: CASSSSYLDREGYRNTIYF
DNA: TGTGCCAGCAGCTCTTCGTATTTGGACAGGGAAGGTTATAGAAACACCATATATTTT

size: NA
D: TRBD2
J: TRBJ2-1
V: TRBV9
CDR3: CASSSPLRLSGRAPREQFF
DNA: TGTGCCAGCAGCTCCCCGCTCCGACTTAGCGGGAGAGCGCCGCGTGAGCAGTTCTTC

size: NA
D: NA
J: TRBJ1-2
V: TRBV30
CDR3: CAWSRGQGEGYTF
DNA: TGTGCCTGGAGTCGAGGGCAGGGTGAGGGCTACACCTTC

size: NA
D: NA
J: TRBJ1-3
V: TRBV27
CDR3: CASSRTPGVSGNTIYF
DNA: TGTGCCAGCAGTCGGACTCCCGGGGTCTCTGGAAACACCATATATTTT

size: few
D: NA
J: TRBJ2-6
V: TRBV14
CDR3: CASSGTNVLTF
DNA: TGTGCCAGCAGTGGGACCAACGTCCTGACTTTC

size: NA
D: NA
J: TRBJ1-1
V: TRBV20-1
CDR3: CSARDRGEAFF
DNA: TGCAGTGCTAGAGATAGGGGTGAAGCTTTCTTT

size: NA
D: NA
J: TRBJ2-7
V: TRBV6-5
CDR3: CASSNGAFYEQYF
DNA: TGTGCCAGCAGCAACGGGGCTTTCTACGAGCAGTACTTC

size: medium-sized
D: NA
J: TRBJ1-1
V: TRBV7-8
CDR3: CASSLNNYPVGFF
DNA: TGTGCCAGCAGCTTAAATAATTACCCGGTTGGTTTCTTT

size: NA
D: NA
J: TRBJ2-5
V: TRBV12-5
CDR3: CASGLNRLGGTQYF
DNA: TGTGCTAGTGGTTTGAATAGACTAGGGGGGACCCAGTACTTC

size: NA
D: NA
J: TRBJ2-1
V: TRBV9
CDR3: CASSVDRPLYNEQFF
DNA: TGTGCCAGCAGCGTAGACCGCCCCCTTTACAATGAGCAGTTCTTC

size: NA
D: NA
J: TRBJ1-5
V: TRBV28
CDR3: CASSSSRHSPQHF
DNA: TGTGCCAGCAGCTCCTCCAGACACTCTCCCCAGCATTTT

size: NA
D: NA
J: TRBJ1-1
V: TRBV28
CDR3: CASSEVNTEAFF
DNA: TGTGCCAGCAGTGAGGTGAACACTGAAGCTTTCTTT

size: NA
D: TRBD1
J: TRBJ2-7
V: TRBV28
CDR3: CASEGASSYEQYF
DNA: TGTGCCAGCGAGGGGGCAAGCTCCTACGAGCAGTACTTC

size: NA
D: NA
J: TRBJ2-3
V: TRBV4-1
CDR3: CASSRTGHRDTQYF
DNA: TGCGCCAGCAGCCGGACGGGGCATCGCGATACGCAGTATTTT

size: NA
D: NA
J: TRBJ1-1
V: TRBV19
CDR3: CATGAGGTEAFF
DNA: TGTGCCACCGGTGCGGGTGGTACTGAAGCTTTCTTT

size: NA
D: NA
J: TRBJ2-2
V: TRBV14
CDR3: CASSQSRGPNTGELFF
DNA: TGTGCCAGCAGCCAATCCCGGGGCCCGAACACCGGGGAGCTGTTTTTT

size: NA
D: TRBD2
J: TRBJ2-1
V: TRBV13
CDR3: CASSPRTSGNNEQFF
DNA: TGTGCCAGCAGCCCGAGGACTAGCGGAAACAATGAGCAGTTCTTC

size: medium-sized
D: NA
J: TRBJ2-1
V: TRBV7-9
CDR3: CASSRRGENEQFF
DNA: TGTGCCAGCAGCAGGCGCGGGGAGAATGAGCAGTTCTTC

size: NA
D: NA
J: TRBJ2-3
V: TRBV6-5
CDR3: CASSYSMRGVGDTQYF
DNA: TGTGCCAGCAGTTACTCGATGCGGGGAGTAGGGGATACGCAGTATTTT

size: NA
D: NA
J: TRBJ1-1
V: TRBV6-5
CDR3: CASTRGGETEAFF
DNA: TGTGCCAGCACCCGGGGGGGGGAAACTGAAGCTTTCTTT

size: NA
D: NA
J: TRBJ2-7
V: TRBV5-1
CDR3: CASSLELPQYEQYF
DNA: TGCGCCAGCAGCTTGGAACTGCCTCAGTACGAGCAGTACTTC

size: NA
D: TRBD2
J: TRBJ2-3
V: TRBV28
CDR3: CAFRTSGGPTDTQYF
DNA: TGTGCATTTAGGACTAGCGGGGGTCCCACAGATACGCAGTATTTT